Listed below are T cell receptor beta chains from one sample, sequenced in a study of T-cell memory formation after mild COVID-19. A single record per CDR3 protein comes from TCRdb applying MiXCR to the 5' RACE reads. The table has about 400,000 distinct CDR3 sequences, approximately 15% seen once; the top ten hold around a fifth. The sequenced sample was PBMCs or a T cell subset sorted from them (not recorded which). The receptors derive from a man between 18 and 35 years old who had mild COVID-19 (a few samples of this study predate the infection). Cell type and time point are not known. CDR3s leave out the opening cysteine and the closing phenylalanine or tryptophan. The D gene is left open where the match is weak.

>TRBJ2-5|-|TRBV29-1
SVSVDQETQY
>TRBJ2-1|TRBD1|TRBV6-2/TRBV6-3
ASSYQGGYDEQF
>TRBJ2-1|TRBD1|TRBV19
ASTPQGAGGGEQF
>TRBJ2-5|-|TRBV20-1
SARGPQRETQY
>TRBJ1-5|-|TRBV5-6
ASSLFNFVQSPQH
>TRBJ1-1|TRBD1|TRBV7-4
ASSTHRGLNTEAF
>TRBJ2-3|-|TRBV7-9
ATESTTDTQY
>TRBJ1-1|-|TRBV4-3
ASSQGGFRVGAEAF
>TRBJ1-4|-|TRBV4-3
ASSQGFSGRQEKLF
>TRBJ1-2|TRBD1|TRBV6-2/TRBV6-3
ASRRTGEDGYT
>TRBJ2-1|-|TRBV2
ASSVRGEQF
>TRBJ2-5|-|TRBV4-2
ASSQGGPGRETQY